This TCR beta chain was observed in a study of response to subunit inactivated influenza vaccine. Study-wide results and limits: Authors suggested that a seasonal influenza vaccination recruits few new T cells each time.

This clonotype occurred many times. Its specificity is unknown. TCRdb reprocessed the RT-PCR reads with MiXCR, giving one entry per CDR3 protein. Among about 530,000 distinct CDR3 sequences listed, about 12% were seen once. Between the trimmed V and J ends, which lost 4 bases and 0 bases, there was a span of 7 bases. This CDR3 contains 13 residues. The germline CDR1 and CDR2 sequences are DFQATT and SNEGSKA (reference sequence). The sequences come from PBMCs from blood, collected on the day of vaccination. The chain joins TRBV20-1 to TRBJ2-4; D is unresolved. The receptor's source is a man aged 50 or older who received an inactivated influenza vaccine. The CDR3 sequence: CSAIGVAKNIQYF. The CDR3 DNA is TGCAGTGCTATTGGGGTAGCCAAAAACATTCAGTACTTC.